This T cell receptor (beta chain) was sequenced during a study of blood T cell repertoires in COVID-19. Whole-study context: COVID-19 samples from acute and convalescent phases originated in the United States, Italy and Spain.

With V trimmed by 4 bases and J by 2 bases, 10 bases remained unmatched. The germline CDR1 and CDR2 sequences are LNHNV and YYDKDF (reference sequence). This CDR3 comprises 17 residues. The assay was immunoSEQ multiplex PCR, and TCRdb's table has in-frame clones only and misses some. The repertoire holds roughly 58,000 clones, 75% to 80% seen once, with approximately 20% in the top ten. Sequences were obtained from peripheral blood. This clonotype was sampled from a man aged 45-65 years with active or convalescent COVID-19. The chain has TRBV15 and TRBJ2-3; 9 bases line up with TRBD1. The CDR3 DNA follows: TGTGCCACCAGCAAGGGACAGGGCGTAGGTGTCACAGATACGCAGTATTTT. Its protein is CATSKGQGVGVTDTQYF.